The 3 T cell receptor beta chains presented below share a single source sample, sequenced in a study of blood T cells in healthy people across ages. A second PCR of roughly 7 to 11 cycles used a sample-barcoded 5' primer and a J-beta primer mix. TCRdb independently ran MiXCR on the 5' RACE reads; one entry per CDR3 protein. The sample records some 1.5 million distinct CDR3 sequences, about 45% being singletons. Material: blood. These receptors were collected from a woman aged 18-29 years in good health.

V and J are TRBV5-1 and TRBJ1-1, with no clear D. V lost 3 bases and J 5 bases, leaving 11 bases between the germline ends. The CDR3 has 13 amino acids. Per germline, CDR1 SGHRS and CDR2 YFSETQ. The CDR3, as DNA: TGCGCCAGCAGCTCGCTGGTGGGGACTGAAGCTTTCTTT. It encodes CASSSLVGTEAFF.

The chain couples TRBV25-1 to TRBJ2-7; 8 bases align to TRBD1. V trimming: 4 bases; J trimming: 4 bases; junction bases outside the gene matches: 12. Per germline, CDR1 MGHDK and CDR2 SYGVNS. The CDR3 totals 16 residues. The CDR3 nucleotides read TGTGCCAGCAGTGGGACAGGGACCCCCAACTTTTACGAGCAGTACTTC. Amino acid sequence: CASSGTGTPNFYEQYF.

This rearrangement joins TRBV10-2 to TRBJ2-5; TRBD1 or TRBD2 may be the D gene (6 bases each). The closer fit of TRBJ2-7 to the DNA end suggests the J call may be wrong. CDR1 is WSHSY, CDR2 SAAADI, per germline. This CDR3 region has 15 residues. CDR3 sequence (DNA): TGCGCCAGCAGTGAATCTCGGACGGGGGCGGGCGAGCAGTACTTC. Amino acids: CASSESRTGAGEQYF.